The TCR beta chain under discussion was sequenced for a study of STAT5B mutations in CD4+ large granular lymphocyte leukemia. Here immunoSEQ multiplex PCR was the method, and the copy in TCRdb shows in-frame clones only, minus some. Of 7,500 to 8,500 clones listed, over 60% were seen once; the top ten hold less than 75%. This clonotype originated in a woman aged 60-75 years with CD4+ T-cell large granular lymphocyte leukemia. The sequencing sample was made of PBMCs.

The CDR3 bases are TGCAGCGTTGGCGGACTAGCGGGGTTTAATCGCCAAGAGACCCAGTACTTC. Amino acid sequence: CSVGGLAGFNRQETQYF. The chain couples TRBV29-1 to TRBJ2-5; 12 bases agree with TRBD2. Germline CDR1 reads SQVTM; CDR2 reads ANQGSEA. The J segment lost 1 base and the V segment lost 4 bases, leaving 10 bases of the junction unmatched. The CDR3 extends over 17 amino acids.